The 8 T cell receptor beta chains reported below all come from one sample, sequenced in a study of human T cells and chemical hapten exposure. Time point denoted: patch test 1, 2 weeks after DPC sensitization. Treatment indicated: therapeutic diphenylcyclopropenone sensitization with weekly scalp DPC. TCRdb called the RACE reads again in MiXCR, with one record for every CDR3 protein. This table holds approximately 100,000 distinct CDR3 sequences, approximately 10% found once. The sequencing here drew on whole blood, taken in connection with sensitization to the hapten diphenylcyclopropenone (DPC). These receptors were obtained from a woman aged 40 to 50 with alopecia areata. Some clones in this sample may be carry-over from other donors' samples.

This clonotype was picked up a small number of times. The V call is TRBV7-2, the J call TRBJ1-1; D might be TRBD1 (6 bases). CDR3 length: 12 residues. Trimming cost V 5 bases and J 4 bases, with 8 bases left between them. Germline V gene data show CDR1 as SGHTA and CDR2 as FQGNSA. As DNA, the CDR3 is TGTGCCAGCAGCCCACAGGGCACTGAAGCTTTCTTT. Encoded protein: CASSPQGTEAFF.

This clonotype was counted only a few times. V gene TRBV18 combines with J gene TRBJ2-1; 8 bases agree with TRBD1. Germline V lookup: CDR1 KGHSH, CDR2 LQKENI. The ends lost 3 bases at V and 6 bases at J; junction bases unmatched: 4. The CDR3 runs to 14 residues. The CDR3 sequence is CASSPQGTGNEQFF. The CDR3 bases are TGTGCCAGCTCACCCCAGGGGACAGGCAATGAGCAGTTCTTC.

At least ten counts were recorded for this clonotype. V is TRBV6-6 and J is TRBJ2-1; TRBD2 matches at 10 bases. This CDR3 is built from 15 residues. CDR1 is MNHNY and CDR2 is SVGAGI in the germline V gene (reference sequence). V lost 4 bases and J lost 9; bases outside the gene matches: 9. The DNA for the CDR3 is TGTGCCAGCAGTTCCGCTAGCGGGAGAACAATTGAGCAGTTCTTC. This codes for CASSSASGRTIEQFF.

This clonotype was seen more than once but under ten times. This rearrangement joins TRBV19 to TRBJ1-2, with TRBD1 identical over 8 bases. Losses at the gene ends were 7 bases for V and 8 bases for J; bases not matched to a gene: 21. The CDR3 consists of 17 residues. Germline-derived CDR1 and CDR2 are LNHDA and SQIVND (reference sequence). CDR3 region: CASTIMGQGALVGGYTF. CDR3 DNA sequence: TGTGCCAGTACCATAATGGGGCAGGGGGCCCTTGTCGGCGGCTACACCTTC.

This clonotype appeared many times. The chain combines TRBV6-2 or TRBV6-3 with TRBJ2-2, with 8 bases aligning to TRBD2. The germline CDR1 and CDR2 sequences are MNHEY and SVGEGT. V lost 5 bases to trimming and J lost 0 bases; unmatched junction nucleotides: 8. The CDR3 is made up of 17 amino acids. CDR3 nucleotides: TGTGCCAGCAGTGCCAAAGGAGCGGGGGCGAACACCGGGGAGCTGTTTTTT. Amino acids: CASSAKGAGANTGELFF.

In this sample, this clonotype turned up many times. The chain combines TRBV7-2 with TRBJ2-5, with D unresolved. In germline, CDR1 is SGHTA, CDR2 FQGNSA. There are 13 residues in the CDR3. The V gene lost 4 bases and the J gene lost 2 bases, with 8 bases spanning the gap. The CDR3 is CASSSRWQETQYF. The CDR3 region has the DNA TGTGCCAGCAGCTCCCGGTGGCAAGAGACCCAGTACTTC.

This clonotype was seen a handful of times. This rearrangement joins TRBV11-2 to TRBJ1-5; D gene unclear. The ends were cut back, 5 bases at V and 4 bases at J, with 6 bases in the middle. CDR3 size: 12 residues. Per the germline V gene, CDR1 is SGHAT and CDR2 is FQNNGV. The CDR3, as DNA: TGTGCCAGCAGCCCGGGGAATCAGCCCCAGCATTTT. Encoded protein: CASSPGNQPQHF. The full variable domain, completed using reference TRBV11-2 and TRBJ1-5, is EAGVAQSPRYKIIEKRQSVAFWCNPISGHATLYWYQQILGQGPKLLIQFQNNGVVDDSQLPKDRFSAERLKGVDSTLKIQPAKLEDSAVYLCASSPGNQPQHFGDGTRLSIL.

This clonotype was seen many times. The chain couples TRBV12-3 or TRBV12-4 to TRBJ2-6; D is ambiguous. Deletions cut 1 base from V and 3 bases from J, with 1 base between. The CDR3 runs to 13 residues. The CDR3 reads CASSLVGANVLTF. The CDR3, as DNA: TGTGCCAGCAGTTTAGTTGGGGCCAACGTCCTGACTTTC.